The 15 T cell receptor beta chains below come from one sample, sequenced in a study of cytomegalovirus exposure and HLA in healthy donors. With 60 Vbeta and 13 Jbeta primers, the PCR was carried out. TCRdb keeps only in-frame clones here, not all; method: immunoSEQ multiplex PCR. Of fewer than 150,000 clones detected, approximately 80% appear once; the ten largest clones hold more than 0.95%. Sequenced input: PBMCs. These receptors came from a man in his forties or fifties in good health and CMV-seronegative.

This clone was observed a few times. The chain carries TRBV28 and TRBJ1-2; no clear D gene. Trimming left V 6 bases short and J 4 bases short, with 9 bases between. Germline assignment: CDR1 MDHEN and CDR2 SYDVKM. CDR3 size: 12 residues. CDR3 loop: CASSALSYGYTF. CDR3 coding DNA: TGTGCCAGCAGCGCGCTGAGCTATGGCTACACCTTC.

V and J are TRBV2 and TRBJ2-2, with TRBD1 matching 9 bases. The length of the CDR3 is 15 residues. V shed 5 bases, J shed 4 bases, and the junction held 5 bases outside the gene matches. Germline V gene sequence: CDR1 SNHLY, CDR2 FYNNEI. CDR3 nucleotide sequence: TGTGCCAGCAGTCACAGGGGGCGCGGCACCGGGGAGCTGTTTTTT. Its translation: CASSHRGRGTGELFF.

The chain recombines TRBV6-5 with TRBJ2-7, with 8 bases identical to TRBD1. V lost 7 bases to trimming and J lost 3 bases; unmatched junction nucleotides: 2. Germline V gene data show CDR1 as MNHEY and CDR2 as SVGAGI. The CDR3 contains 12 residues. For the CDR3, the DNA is TGTGCCAGCAAGACAGGGGACTACGAGCAGTACTTC. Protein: CASKTGDYEQYF.

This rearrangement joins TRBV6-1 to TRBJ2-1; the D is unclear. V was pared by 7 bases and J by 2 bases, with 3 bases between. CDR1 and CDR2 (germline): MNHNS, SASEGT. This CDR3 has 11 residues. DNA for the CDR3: TGTGCCAGCACAGCCTACAATGAGCAGTTCTTC. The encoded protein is CASTAYNEQFF.

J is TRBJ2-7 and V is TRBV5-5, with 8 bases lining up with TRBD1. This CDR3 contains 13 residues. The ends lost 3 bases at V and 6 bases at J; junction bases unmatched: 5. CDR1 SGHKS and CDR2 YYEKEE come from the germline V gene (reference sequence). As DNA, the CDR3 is TGTGCCAGCAGCTCACAGGGGGTCCCCGAGCAGTACTTC. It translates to CASSSQGVPEQYF.

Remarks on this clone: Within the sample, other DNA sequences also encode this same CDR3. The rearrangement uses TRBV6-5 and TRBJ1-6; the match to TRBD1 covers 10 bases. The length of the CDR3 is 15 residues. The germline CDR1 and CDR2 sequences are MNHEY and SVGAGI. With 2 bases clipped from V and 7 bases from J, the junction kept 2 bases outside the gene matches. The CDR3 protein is CASSYRTGGNSPLHF. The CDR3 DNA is TGTGCCAGCAGTTACCGGACAGGGGGAAATTCACCCCTCCACTTT.

CDR3 bases: TGTGCCAGCTCAGGAGGGGGCTATCAGCCCCAGCATTTT. Translating gives CASSGGGYQPQHF. The rearrangement links TRBV18 to TRBJ1-5; 7 bases match TRBD1. V was clipped by 5 bases and J by 5 bases; unmatched bases: 3. Per the germline V gene, CDR1 is KGHSH and CDR2 is LQKENI. The CDR3 sequence is 13 residues long.

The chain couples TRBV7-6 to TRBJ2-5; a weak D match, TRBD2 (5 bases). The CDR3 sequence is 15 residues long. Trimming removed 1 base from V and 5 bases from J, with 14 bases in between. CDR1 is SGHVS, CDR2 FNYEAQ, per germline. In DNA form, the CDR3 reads TGTGCCAGCAGCTTAGAGATCCTGGGCGGGGAGACCCAGTACTTC. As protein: CASSLEILGGETQYF.

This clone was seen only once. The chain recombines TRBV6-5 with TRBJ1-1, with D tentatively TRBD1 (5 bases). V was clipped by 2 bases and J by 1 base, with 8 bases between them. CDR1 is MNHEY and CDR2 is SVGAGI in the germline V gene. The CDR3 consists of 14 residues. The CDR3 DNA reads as TGTGCCAGCAGTTACGACAGACAGAACACTGAAGCTTTCTTT. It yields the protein CASSYDRQNTEAFF.

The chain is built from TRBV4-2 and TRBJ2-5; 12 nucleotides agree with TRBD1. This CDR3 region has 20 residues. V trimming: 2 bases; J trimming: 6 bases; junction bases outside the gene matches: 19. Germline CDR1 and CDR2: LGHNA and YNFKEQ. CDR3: CASSQTGTGGAVAGWKTQYF. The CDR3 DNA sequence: TGTGCCAGCAGCCAAACGGGGACAGGGGGCGCGGTAGCGGGATGGAAGACCCAGTACTTC.

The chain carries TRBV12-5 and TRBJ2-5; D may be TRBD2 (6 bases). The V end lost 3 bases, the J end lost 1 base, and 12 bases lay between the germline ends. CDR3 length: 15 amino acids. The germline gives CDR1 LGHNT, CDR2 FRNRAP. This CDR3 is CASGLGGAGQETQYF. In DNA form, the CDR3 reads TGTGCTAGTGGTTTAGGAGGGGCTGGCCAAGAGACCCAGTACTTC.

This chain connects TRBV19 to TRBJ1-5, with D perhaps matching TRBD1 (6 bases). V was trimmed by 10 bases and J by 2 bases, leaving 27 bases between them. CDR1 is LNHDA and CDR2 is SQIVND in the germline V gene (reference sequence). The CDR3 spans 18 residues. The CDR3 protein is CATLGGGEGLYGNQPQHF. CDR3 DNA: TGTGCCACGCTCGGGGGGGGCGAAGGGCTCTATGGCAATCAGCCCCAGCATTTT.

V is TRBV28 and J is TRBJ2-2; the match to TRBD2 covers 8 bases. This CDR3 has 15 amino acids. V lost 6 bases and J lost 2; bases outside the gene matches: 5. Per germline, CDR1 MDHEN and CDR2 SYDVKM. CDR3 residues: CASSLLAANTGELFF. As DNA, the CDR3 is TGTGCCAGCAGCTTACTAGCGGCTAACACCGGGGAGCTGTTTTTT.

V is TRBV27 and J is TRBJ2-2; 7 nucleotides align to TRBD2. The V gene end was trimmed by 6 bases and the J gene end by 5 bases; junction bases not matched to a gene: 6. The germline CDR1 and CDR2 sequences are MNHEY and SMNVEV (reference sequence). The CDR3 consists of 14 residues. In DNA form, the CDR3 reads TGTGCCAGCAGGCCTAGCGGAAGGACCGGGGAGCTGTTTTTT. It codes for CASRPSGRTGELFF.

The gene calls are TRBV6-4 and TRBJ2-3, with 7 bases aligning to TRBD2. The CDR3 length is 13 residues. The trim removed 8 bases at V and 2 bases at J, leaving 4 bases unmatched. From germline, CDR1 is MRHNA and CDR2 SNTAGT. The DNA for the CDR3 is TGTGCCAGCTCCCGGGACTACACAGATACGCAGTATTTT. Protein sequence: CASSRDYTDTQYF.